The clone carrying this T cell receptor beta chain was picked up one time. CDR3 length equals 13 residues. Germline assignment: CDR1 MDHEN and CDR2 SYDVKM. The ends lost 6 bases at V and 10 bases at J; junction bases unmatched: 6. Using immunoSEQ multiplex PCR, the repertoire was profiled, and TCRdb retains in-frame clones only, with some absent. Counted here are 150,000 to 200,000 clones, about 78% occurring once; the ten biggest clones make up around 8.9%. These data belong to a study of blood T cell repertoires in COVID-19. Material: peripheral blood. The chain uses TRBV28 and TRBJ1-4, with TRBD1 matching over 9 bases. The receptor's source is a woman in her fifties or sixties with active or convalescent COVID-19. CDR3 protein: CASSQDRGRKLFF. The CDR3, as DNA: TGTGCCAGCAGCCAGGACAGGGGCAGAAAACTGTTTTTT.